These T cell receptor beta chains were read from a single sample in a study of T cells in Graves' hyperthyroidism and ophthalmopathy. MiXCR, applied by TCRdb to the multiplex PCR reads, yields one record per CDR3 protein. The sample yields some 620,000 distinct CDR3 sequences, 15% to 20% seen once. The source material was blood. These TCRs come from a woman aged 25 to 39 with Graves' hyperthyroidism. The CDR3 runs from the conserved cysteine through the conserved F or W. The order of the fields is V gene, clone size, CDR3 protein. The size field is filled for only some rows; it gives once, few, many or a size class.

V gene: TRBV5-1
clone size: few
CDR3 protein: CASSWARREEFEQYF

V gene: TRBV3-1
clone size: many
CDR3 protein: CASSLSGTPYNEQFF

V gene: TRBV5-6
clone size: many
CDR3 protein: CASSTSTGYNEQFF

V gene: TRBV6-1
clone size: many
CDR3 protein: CASSPHSGRVETQYF

V gene: TRBV5-1
clone size: -
CDR3 protein: CASSGTSNTRYEQYF

V gene: TRBV12-3/TRBV12-4
clone size: many
CDR3 protein: CASSSGTGTEAFF

V gene: TRBV7-9
clone size: -
CDR3 protein: CASSSQGAGGGTEAFF

V gene: TRBV7-3
clone size: few
CDR3 protein: CASSPGDRGFFTGELFF

V gene: TRBV18
clone size: many
CDR3 protein: CASSQAGQHYEQYF

V gene: TRBV7-9
clone size: -
CDR3 protein: CASSLGSGGARIQTQYF

V gene: TRBV7-6
clone size: few
CDR3 protein: CASSWGGVTGELFF

V gene: TRBV9
clone size: few
CDR3 protein: CASSGEEAGGFETQYF

V gene: TRBV4-1
clone size: -
CDR3 protein: CASSSRDSGRILDTQYF

V gene: TRBV12-5
clone size: many
CDR3 protein: CASGFGGPLSYNEQFF

V gene: TRBV7-9
clone size: few
CDR3 protein: CASSSQVAGWYNSPLHF

V gene: TRBV6-2/TRBV6-3
clone size: many
CDR3 protein: CASSYEGYQVTYEQYF

V gene: TRBV7-2
clone size: -
CDR3 protein: CASSSRRGSEKLFF

V gene: TRBV6-2/TRBV6-3
clone size: -
CDR3 protein: CATNPGQDYGYTF